The rows below give T cell receptor beta chains drawn from one sample of a study of T cell responses to AZD1222 COVID-19 vaccine. The repertoire was sequenced with immunoSEQ multiplex PCR; TCRdb's copy has only in-frame clones and lacks some. The table lists some 170,000 clones, 92% of them singletons. Sequences were derived from peripheral blood, sampled on day 0 of MenACWY control vaccination. Receptor source: an adult in good health. Both conserved end residues are part of each CDR3. The D gene is left open where the match is weak. Not every row has a clone size; where given, it reads once, few, many or a size class.

d_gene: .
len: 11
j_gene: TRBJ2-7
v_gene: TRBV6-2/TRBV6-3
abundance: .
CDR3aa: CASSGAYEQYF
CDR3nt: TGTGCCAGCAGCGGAGCCTACGAGCAGTACTTC

d_gene: .
len: 15
j_gene: TRBJ1-2
v_gene: TRBV29-1
abundance: .
CDR3aa: CSVEGTGGRLYGYTF
CDR3nt: TGCAGCGTTGAAGGGACGGGGGGCAGGCTCTATGGCTACACCTTC

d_gene: .
len: 15
j_gene: TRBJ1-1
v_gene: TRBV4-1
abundance: .
CDR3aa: CASSQEDLSNTEAFF
CDR3nt: TGCGCCAGCAGCCAAGAGGACCTTTCGAACACTGAAGCTTTCTTT

d_gene: TRBD2
len: 16
j_gene: TRBJ2-3
v_gene: TRBV11-2
abundance: .
CDR3aa: CASSGTSGSSTDTQYF
CDR3nt: TGTGCCAGCAGCGGGACTAGCGGGAGTAGCACAGATACGCAGTATTTT

d_gene: .
len: 13
j_gene: TRBJ2-7
v_gene: TRBV2
abundance: once
CDR3aa: CVGGRRSTYEQYF
CDR3nt: TGTGTCGGGGGACGTAGGAGTACCTACGAGCAGTACTTC

d_gene: .
len: 15
j_gene: TRBJ2-3
v_gene: TRBV2
abundance: .
CDR3aa: CASSEVDSSTDTQYF
CDR3nt: TGTGCCAGCAGTGAGGTGGACAGTAGCACAGATACGCAGTATTTT

d_gene: .
len: 12
j_gene: TRBJ1-1
v_gene: TRBV29-1
abundance: .
CDR3aa: CSALDSGTEAFF
CDR3nt: TGCAGCGCCCTGGACAGTGGAACTGAAGCTTTCTTT

d_gene: .
len: 16
j_gene: TRBJ1-3
v_gene: TRBV6-1
abundance: .
CDR3aa: CASSEALGGIGNTIYF
CDR3nt: TGTGCCAGCAGTGAAGCGTTAGGGGGGATAGGAAACACCATATATTTT

d_gene: .
len: 15
j_gene: TRBJ2-5
v_gene: TRBV7-7
abundance: .
CDR3aa: CASSLNRRPEETQYF
CDR3nt: TGTGCCAGCAGCTTAAATCGACGGCCCGAAGAGACCCAGTACTTC

d_gene: TRBD1
len: 15
j_gene: TRBJ1-1
v_gene: TRBV9
abundance: once
CDR3aa: CASSGTGTGGTEAFF
CDR3nt: TGTGCCAGCAGCGGAACCGGGACAGGGGGCACTGAAGCTTTCTTT

d_gene: .
len: 16
j_gene: TRBJ1-4
v_gene: TRBV14
abundance: .
CDR3aa: CASSQRGTGQYEKLFF
CDR3nt: TGTGCCAGCAGCCAAAGGGGCACAGGCCAATATGAAAAACTGTTTTTT

d_gene: TRBD1
len: 15
j_gene: TRBJ2-5
v_gene: TRBV11-3
abundance: .
CDR3aa: CASSLGGTGEETQYF
CDR3nt: TGTGCCAGCAGCTTAGGGGGGACAGGGGAAGAGACCCAGTACTTC

d_gene: .
len: 13
j_gene: TRBJ2-3
v_gene: TRBV28
abundance: few
CDR3aa: CASSAQQLDTQYF
CDR3nt: TGTGCCAGCAGTGCACAGCAATTGGATACGCAGTATTTT

d_gene: TRBD1
len: 15
j_gene: TRBJ1-2
v_gene: TRBV7-2
abundance: .
CDR3aa: CASSSGTGPSYGYTF
CDR3nt: TGTGCCAGCAGCTCAGGGACAGGACCGTCCTATGGCTACACCTTC

d_gene: .
len: 15
j_gene: TRBJ2-1
v_gene: TRBV10-1
abundance: .
CDR3aa: CASSESDGPANEQFF
CDR3nt: TGCGCCAGCAGTGAGTCGGATGGCCCAGCCAATGAGCAGTTCTTC

d_gene: .
len: 15
j_gene: TRBJ2-7
v_gene: TRBV10-3
abundance: .
CDR3aa: CAISDPRGLSYEQYF
CDR3nt: TGTGCCATCAGTGACCCACGTGGTTTATCCTACGAGCAGTACTTC

d_gene: .
len: 9
j_gene: TRBJ1-2
v_gene: TRBV21-1
abundance: .
CDR3aa: CARPDGGIF
CDR3nt: TGTGCCAGACCCGACGGGGGGATCTTC

d_gene: TRBD1
len: 13
j_gene: TRBJ1-1
v_gene: TRBV2
abundance: .
CDR3aa: CASRVARQGEPFF
CDR3nt: TGTGCCAGCAGAGTAGCCAGACAGGGTGAACCTTTCTTT

d_gene: TRBD1
len: 14
j_gene: TRBJ1-1
v_gene: TRBV10-3
abundance: .
CDR3aa: CAISEDRDGTEAFF
CDR3nt: TGTGCCATCAGTGAGGACAGGGATGGGACTGAAGCTTTCTTT

d_gene: .
len: 15
j_gene: TRBJ2-5
v_gene: TRBV19
abundance: once
CDR3aa: CASSIRDAFSETQYF
CDR3nt: TGTGCCAGTAGTATCCGGGACGCCTTTTCGGAGACCCAGTACTTC

d_gene: .
len: 12
j_gene: TRBJ2-7
v_gene: TRBV7-9
abundance: .
CDR3aa: CASSPRDYEQYF
CDR3nt: TGTGCCAGCAGCCCCCGGGACTACGAGCAGTACTTC

d_gene: .
len: 12
j_gene: TRBJ2-4
v_gene: TRBV11-2
abundance: .
CDR3aa: CASSRLGNIQYF
CDR3nt: TGTGCCAGCAGCCGTTTGGGGAACATTCAGTACTTC

d_gene: .
len: 15
j_gene: TRBJ1-3
v_gene: TRBV7-8
abundance: .
CDR3aa: CASSLGRAGRNTIYF
CDR3nt: TGTGCCAGCAGCTTAGGACGGGCAGGGAGAAACACCATATATTTT

d_gene: TRBD2
len: 17
j_gene: TRBJ2-7
v_gene: TRBV30
abundance: .
CDR3aa: CAWTPLGSGISSYEQYF
CDR3nt: TGTGCCTGGACCCCTCTGGGTAGCGGGATCAGTAGTTACGAGCAGTACTTC

d_gene: .
len: 18
j_gene: TRBJ1-6
v_gene: TRBV5-1
abundance: .
CDR3aa: CASSLFRTGSLGNSPLHF
CDR3nt: TGCGCCAGCAGCTTGTTTCGTACAGGGAGTCTGGGGAATTCACCCCTCCACTTT

d_gene: .
len: 11
j_gene: TRBJ2-1
v_gene: TRBV4-2
abundance: .
CDR3aa: CASSQVGQQFF
CDR3nt: TGTGCCAGCAGCCAAGTAGGGCAGCAGTTCTTC

d_gene: .
len: 16
j_gene: TRBJ2-3
v_gene: TRBV27
abundance: once
CDR3aa: CASSLSPGLGTDTQYF
CDR3nt: TGTGCCAGCAGTTTATCTCCGGGGTTGGGCACAGATACGCAGTATTTT

d_gene: .
len: 13
j_gene: TRBJ1-5
v_gene: TRBV9
abundance: .
CDR3aa: CASSPYEGQPQHF
CDR3nt: TGTGCCAGCAGCCCCTACGAGGGGCAGCCCCAGCATTTT

d_gene: .
len: 14
j_gene: TRBJ2-2
v_gene: TRBV7-8
abundance: .
CDR3aa: CASSRGTNTGELFF
CDR3nt: TGTGCCAGCAGCCGAGGGACGAACACCGGGGAGCTGTTTTTT

d_gene: TRBD2
len: 15
j_gene: TRBJ2-1
v_gene: TRBV5-1
abundance: .
CDR3aa: CASSFASGTYNEQFF
CDR3nt: TGCGCCAGCAGCTTCGCTAGCGGGACCTACAATGAGCAGTTCTTC

d_gene: TRBD2
len: 14
j_gene: TRBJ2-7
v_gene: TRBV2
abundance: .
CDR3aa: CASIGLAGVGEQYF
CDR3nt: TGTGCCAGCATCGGACTAGCGGGAGTTGGCGAGCAGTACTTC

d_gene: .
len: 14
j_gene: TRBJ1-2
v_gene: TRBV30
abundance: once
CDR3aa: CAWSVLGGRNGYTF
CDR3nt: TGTGCCTGGAGTGTGTTGGGGGGCCGGAATGGCTACACCTTC